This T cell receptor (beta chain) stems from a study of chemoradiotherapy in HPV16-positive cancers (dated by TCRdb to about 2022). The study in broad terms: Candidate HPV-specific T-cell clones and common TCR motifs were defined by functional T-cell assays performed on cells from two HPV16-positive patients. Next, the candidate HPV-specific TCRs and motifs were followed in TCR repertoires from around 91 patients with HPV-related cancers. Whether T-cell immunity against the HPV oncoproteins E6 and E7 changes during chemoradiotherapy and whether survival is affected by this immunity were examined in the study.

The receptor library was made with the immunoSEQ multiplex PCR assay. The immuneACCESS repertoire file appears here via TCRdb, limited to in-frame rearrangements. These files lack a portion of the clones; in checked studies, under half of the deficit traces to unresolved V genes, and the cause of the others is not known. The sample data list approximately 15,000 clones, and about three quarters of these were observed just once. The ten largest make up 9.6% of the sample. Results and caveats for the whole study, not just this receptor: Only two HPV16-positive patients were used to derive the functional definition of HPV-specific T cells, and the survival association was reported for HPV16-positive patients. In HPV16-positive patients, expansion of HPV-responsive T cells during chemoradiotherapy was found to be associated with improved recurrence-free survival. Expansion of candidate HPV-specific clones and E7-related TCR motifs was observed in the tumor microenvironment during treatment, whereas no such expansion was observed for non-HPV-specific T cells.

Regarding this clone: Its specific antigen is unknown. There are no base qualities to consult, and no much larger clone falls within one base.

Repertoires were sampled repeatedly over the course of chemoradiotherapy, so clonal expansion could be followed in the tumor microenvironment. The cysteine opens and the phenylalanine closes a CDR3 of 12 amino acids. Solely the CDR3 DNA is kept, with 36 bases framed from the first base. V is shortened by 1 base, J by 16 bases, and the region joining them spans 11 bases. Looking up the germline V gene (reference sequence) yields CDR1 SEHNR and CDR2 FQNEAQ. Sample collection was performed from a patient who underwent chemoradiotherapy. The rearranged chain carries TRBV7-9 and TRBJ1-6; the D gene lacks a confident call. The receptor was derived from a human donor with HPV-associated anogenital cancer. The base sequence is TGTGCCAGCAGCTTAGGCGGAGGGCTTCTCCACTTT. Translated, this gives CASSLGGGLLHF.